This TCR beta chain was identified in a study of T-cell reconstitution after alpha-beta-depleted transplantation in children. Deletions cut 6 bases from V and 5 bases from J, with 14 bases between. Germline V gene lookup returns CDR1 WSHSY and CDR2 SAAADI. This CDR3 comprises 14 residues. The authors prepared the TCRbeta library with unique molecular identifiers. In TCRdb, the PCR reads were re-called with MiXCR into one record per CDR3 protein. The data contain 600,000 to 700,000 distinct CDR3 sequences, 16% of them singletons. The source is a human donor who donated a stem cell graft to a child with acute myeloid leukemia. The chain employs TRBV10-2 and TRBJ2-1, with D hard to call. The source was PBMCs from the stem cell graft donor, collected from the stem cell graft. CDR3 residues: CASSQPRRNNEQFF. As DNA, the CDR3 is TGCGCCAGCAGCCAACCCCGGCGGAACAATGAGCAGTTCTTC.